The TCR beta chain under discussion was sequenced for a study of shared clonotypes between healthy human individuals. This clone was seen a handful of times. Sequence at one end of the junction differs from germline and may be a read error. CDR1 SSHAT and CDR2 FNYEAQ come from the germline V gene (reference sequence). The CDR3 has 15 amino acids. Sequencing was performed with immunoSEQ multiplex PCR; in TCRdb, only in-frame clones are kept and a portion is missing. The table includes 450,000 to 500,000 clones, about 79% detected once. Sequenced material: PBMCs. The chain has TRBV7-7 and TRBJ2-5; D might be TRBD1 (6 bases). The TCR comes from a woman aged 40 to 50 in good health. Some clones in this sample may be carry-over from other donors' samples. This CDR3 reads CASSLHLGADETQYF. The CDR3 DNA sequence: TGTGCTAGCAGCTTACATTTGGGGGCCGATGAGACCCAGTACTTC.